This T cell receptor beta chain stems from a study of technical replicates of blood from a handful of donors. From germline, CDR1 is MNHEY and CDR2 SVGAGI. The CDR3 has 14 residues. The V gene end was trimmed by 8 bases and the J gene end by 4 bases; junction bases not matched to a gene: 10. TCRdb's table, derived via immunoSEQ multiplex PCR, lists solely in-frame clones and lacks some. The data contain about 80,000 clones, almost 98% of them singletons. The specimen sequenced was T cells isolated from PBMCs. This clonotype originated in a human donor in good health. V is TRBV6-5 and J is TRBJ2-7; 8 bases are a match to TRBD2. The CDR3 is CASAPVAGFYEQYF. For the CDR3, the DNA is TGTGCCAGCGCCCCTGTAGCGGGATTTTACGAGCAGTACTTC.